The clone carrying this T cell receptor (beta chain) appeared once. Per the germline V gene, CDR1 is GTSNPN and CDR2 is SVGIG (reference sequence). Trimming cost V 0 bases and J 3 bases; bases outside gene matches: 14. CDR3 length: 19 amino acids. The record originates from a study of control samples from healthy donors and cancer patients. The protocol was immunoSEQ multiplex PCR, while the TCRdb copy is restricted to in-frame clones and leaves out a portion. The data show approximately 120,000 clones, about nine tenths seen once. The source is a man aged 40-55 years in good health. Specimen: blood. This chain joins TRBV30 and TRBJ1-2, with 12 bases aligning to TRBD1. CDR3 in DNA: TGTGCCTGGAGTGTAAAGGCACCGGGACAGGGGGCTGTTTACTATGGCTACACCTTC. Translating gives CAWSVKAPGQGAVYYGYTF.